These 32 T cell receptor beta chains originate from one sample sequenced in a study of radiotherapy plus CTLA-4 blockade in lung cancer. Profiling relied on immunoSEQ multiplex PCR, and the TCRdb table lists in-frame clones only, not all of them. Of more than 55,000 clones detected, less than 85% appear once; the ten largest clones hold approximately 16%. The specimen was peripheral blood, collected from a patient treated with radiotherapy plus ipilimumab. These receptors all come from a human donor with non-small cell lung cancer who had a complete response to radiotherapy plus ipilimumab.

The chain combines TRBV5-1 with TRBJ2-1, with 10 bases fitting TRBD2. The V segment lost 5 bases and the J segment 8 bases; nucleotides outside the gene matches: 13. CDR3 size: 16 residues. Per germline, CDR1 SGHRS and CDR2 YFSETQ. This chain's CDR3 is CASSPRGASGSYEQFF. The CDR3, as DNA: TGCGCCAGCAGTCCTAGGGGGGCTAGCGGGAGCTATGAGCAGTTCTTC.

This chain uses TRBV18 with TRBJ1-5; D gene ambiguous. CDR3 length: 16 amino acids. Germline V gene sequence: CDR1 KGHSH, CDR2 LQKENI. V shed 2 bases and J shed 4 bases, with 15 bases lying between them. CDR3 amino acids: CASSPSGRFDNQPQHF. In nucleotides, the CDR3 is TGTGCCAGCTCACCATCCGGTCGGTTCGATAATCAGCCCCAGCATTTT.

Written as DNA, the CDR3 is TGCGCCAGCAGCCAAGATTGGGGGCTGAACACCGGGGAGCTGTTTTTT. Protein sequence: CASSQDWGLNTGELFF. The rearrangement uses TRBV4-1 and TRBJ2-2, with D possibly TRBD1 on 6 matching bases. The CDR3 is made up of 16 amino acids. The germline gives CDR1 MGHRA, CDR2 YSYEKL. V was trimmed by 0 bases and J by 1 base, leaving 9 bases between them.

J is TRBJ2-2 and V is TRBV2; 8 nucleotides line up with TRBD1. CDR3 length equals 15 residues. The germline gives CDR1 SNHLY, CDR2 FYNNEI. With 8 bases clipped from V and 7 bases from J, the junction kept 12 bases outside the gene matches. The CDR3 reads CASLPIGQGFGELFF. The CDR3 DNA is TGTGCCAGCTTGCCGATCGGACAGGGATTCGGGGAGCTGTTTTTT.

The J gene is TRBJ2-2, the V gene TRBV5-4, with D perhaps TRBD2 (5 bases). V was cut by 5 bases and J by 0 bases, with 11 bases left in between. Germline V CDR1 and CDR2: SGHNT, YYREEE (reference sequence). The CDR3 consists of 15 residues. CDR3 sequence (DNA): TGTGCCAGCAGTCCCGGAGGCTCGAACACCGGGGAGCTGTTTTTT. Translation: CASSPGGSNTGELFF.

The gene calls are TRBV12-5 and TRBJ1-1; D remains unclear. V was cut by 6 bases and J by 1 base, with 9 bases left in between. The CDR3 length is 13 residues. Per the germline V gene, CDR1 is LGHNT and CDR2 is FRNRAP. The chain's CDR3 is CASGPDWNTEAFF. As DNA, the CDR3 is TGTGCTAGTGGCCCAGACTGGAACACTGAAGCTTTCTTT.

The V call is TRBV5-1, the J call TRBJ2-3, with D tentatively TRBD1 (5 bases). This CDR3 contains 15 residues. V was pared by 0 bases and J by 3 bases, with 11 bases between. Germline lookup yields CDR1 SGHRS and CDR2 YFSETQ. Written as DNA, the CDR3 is TGCGCCAGCAGCTTGGGGGGCAAGTGGACAGATACGCAGTATTTT. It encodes CASSLGGKWTDTQYF.

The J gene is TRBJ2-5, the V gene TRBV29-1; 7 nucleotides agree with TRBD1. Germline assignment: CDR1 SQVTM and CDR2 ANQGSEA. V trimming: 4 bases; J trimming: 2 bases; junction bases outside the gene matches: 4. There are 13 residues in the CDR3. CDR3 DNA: TGCAGCGTTGGACTGGGACAGCAAGAGACCCAGTACTTC. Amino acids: CSVGLGQQETQYF. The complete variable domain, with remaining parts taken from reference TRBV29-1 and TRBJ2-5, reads SAVISQKPSRDICQRGTSLTIQCQVDSQVTMMFWYRQQPGQSLTLIATANQGSEATYESGFVIDKFPISRPNLTFSTLTVSNMSPEDSSIYLCSVGLGQQETQYFGPGTRLLVL.

Here the CDR3 DNA reads TGTGCCAGCTCACCGGGACTCAGATATGGCTACACCTTC. The encoded protein is CASSPGLRYGYTF. The V gene is TRBV14, the J gene TRBJ1-2; possibly TRBD1 for D (5 bases). CDR1 SGHDN and CDR2 FVKESK come from the germline V gene. Deletions cut 8 bases from V and 5 bases from J, with 15 bases between. The CDR3 is made up of 13 amino acids.

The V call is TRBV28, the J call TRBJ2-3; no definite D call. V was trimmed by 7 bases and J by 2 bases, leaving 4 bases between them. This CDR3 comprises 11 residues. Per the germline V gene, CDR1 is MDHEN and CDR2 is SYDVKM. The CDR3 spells CASTSTDTQYF. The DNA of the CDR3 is TGTGCCAGCACCTCCACAGATACGCAGTATTTT.

CDR3 amino acids: CAWSDVRVDYGYTF. The CDR3 nucleotides are TGTGCCTGGAGTGACGTCAGGGTGGACTATGGCTACACCTTC. The chain links TRBV30 to TRBJ1-2, with a tentative D call TRBD1 (5 bases). CDR1 is GTSNPN, CDR2 SVGIG, per germline (reference sequence). This CDR3 comprises 14 residues. The V gene lost 1 base and the J gene lost 3 bases, with 12 bases spanning the gap. The whole variable domain, remainder taken from reference TRBV30 and TRBJ1-2, is SQTIHQWPATLVQPVGSPLSLECTVEGTSNPNLYWYRQAAGRGLQLLFYSVGIGQISSEVPQNLSASRPQDRQFILSSKKLLLSDSGFYLCAWSDVRVDYGYTFGSGTRLTVV.

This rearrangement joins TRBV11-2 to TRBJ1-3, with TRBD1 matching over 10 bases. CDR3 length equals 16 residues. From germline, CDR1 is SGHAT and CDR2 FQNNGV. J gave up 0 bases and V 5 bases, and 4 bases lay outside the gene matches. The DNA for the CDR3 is TGTGCCAGCAGCCGACAGGGGGCTAACTCTGGAAACACCATATATTTT. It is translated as CASSRQGANSGNTIYF. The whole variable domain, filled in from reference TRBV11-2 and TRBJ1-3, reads EAGVAQSPRYKIIEKRQSVAFWCNPISGHATLYWYQQILGQGPKLLIQFQNNGVVDDSQLPKDRFSAERLKGVDSTLKIQPAKLEDSAVYLCASSRQGANSGNTIYFGEGSWLTVV.

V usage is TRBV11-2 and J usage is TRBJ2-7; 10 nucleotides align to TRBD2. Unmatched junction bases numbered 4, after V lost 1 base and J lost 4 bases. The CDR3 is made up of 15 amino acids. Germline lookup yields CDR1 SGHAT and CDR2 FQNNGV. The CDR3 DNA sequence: TGTGCCAGCAGCTTAGCTTCTAGCGGGGGATACGAGCAGTACTTC. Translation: CASSLASSGGYEQYF.

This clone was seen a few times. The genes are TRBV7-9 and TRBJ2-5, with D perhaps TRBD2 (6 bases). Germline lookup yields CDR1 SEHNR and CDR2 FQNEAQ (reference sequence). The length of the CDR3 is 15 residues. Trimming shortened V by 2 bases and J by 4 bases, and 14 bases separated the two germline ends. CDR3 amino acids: CASSLTGLQGETQYF. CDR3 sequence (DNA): TGTGCCAGCAGCTTAACGGGACTCCAGGGAGAGACCCAGTACTTC.

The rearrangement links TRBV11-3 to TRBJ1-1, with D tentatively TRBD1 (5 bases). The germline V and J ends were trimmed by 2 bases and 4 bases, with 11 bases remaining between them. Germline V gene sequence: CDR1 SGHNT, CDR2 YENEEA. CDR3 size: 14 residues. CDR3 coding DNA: TGTGCCAGCAGCTTATCCAGGGCCGGCACTGAAGCTTTCTTT. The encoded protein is CASSLSRAGTEAFF.

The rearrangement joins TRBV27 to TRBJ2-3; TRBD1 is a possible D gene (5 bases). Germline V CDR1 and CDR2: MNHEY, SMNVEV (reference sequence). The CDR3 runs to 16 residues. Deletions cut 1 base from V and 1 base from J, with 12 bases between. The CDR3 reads CASSLFGREGTDTQYF. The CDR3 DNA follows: TGTGCCAGCAGTTTATTTGGCAGGGAAGGCACAGATACGCAGTATTTT.

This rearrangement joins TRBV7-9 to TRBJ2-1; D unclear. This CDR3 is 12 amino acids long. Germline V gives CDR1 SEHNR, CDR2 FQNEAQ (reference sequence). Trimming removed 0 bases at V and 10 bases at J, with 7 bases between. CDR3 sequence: CASSLALAEQFF. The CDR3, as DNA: TGTGCCAGCAGCTTAGCGTTAGCCGAGCAGTTCTTC.

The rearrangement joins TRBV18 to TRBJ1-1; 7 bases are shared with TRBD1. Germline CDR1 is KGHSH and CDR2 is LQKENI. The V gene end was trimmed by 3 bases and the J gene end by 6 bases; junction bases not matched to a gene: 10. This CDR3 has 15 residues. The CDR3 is CASSPGTALGPEAFF. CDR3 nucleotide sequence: TGTGCCAGCTCACCCGGGACAGCCCTCGGTCCTGAAGCTTTCTTT.

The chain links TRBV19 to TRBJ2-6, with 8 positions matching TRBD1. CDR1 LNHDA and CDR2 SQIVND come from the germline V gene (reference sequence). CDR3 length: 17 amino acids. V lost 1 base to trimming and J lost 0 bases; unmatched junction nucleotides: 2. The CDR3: CASSIGTGSSGANVLTF. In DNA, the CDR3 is TGTGCCAGTAGTATAGGGACAGGGAGCTCTGGGGCCAACGTCCTGACTTTC.

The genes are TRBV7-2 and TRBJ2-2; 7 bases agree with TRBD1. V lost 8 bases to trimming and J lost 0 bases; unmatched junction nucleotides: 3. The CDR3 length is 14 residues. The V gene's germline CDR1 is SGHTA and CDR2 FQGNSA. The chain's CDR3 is CASGGQPNTGELFF. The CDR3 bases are TGTGCCAGCGGGGGACAGCCGAACACCGGGGAGCTGTTTTTT. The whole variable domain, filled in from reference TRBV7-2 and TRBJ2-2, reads GAGVSQSPSNKVTEKGKDVELRCDPISGHTALYWYRQSLGQGLEFLIYFQGNSAPDKSGLPSDRFSAERTGGSVSTLTIQRTQQEDSAVYLCASGGQPNTGELFFGEGSRLTVL.

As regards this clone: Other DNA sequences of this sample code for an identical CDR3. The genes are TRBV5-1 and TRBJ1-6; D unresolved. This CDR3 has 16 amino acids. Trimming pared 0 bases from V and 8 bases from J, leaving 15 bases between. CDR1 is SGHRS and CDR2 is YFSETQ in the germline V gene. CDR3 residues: CASSLGPPRRDSPLHF. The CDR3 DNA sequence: TGCGCCAGCAGCTTGGGACCTCCCCGGAGGGATTCACCCCTCCACTTT. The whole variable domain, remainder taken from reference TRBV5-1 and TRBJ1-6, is KAGVTQTPRYLIKTRGQQVTLSCSPISGHRSVSWYQQTPGQGLQFLFEYFSETQRNKGNFPGRFSGRQFSNSRSEMNVSTLELGDSALYLCASSLGPPRRDSPLHFGNGTRLTVT.

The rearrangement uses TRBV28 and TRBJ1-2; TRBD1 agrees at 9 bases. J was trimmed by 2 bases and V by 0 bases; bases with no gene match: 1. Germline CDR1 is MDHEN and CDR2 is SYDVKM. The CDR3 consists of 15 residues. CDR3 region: CASSLWTGGNYGYTF. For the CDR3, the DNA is TGTGCCAGCAGTTTATGGACAGGGGGGAACTATGGCTACACCTTC.

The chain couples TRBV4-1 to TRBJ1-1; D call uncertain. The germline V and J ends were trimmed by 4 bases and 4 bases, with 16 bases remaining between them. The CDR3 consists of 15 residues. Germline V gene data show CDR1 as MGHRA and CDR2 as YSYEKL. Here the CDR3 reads CASSLIRDGVTEAFF. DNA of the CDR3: TGCGCCAGCAGCCTCATTCGGGATGGGGTCACTGAAGCTTTCTTT.

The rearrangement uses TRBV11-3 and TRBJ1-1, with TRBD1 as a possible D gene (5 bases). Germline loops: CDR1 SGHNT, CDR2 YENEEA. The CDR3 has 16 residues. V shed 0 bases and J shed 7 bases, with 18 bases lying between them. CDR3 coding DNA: TGTGCCAGCAGCTTAGATGATTGGCAGGGTGAGGTTGAAGCTTTCTTT. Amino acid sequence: CASSLDDWQGEVEAFF. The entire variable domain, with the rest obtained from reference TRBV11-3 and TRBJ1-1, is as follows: EAGVVQSPRYKIIEKKQPVAFWCNPISGHNTLYWYLQNLGQGPELLIRYENEEAVDDSQLPKDRFSAERLKGVDSTLKIQPAELGDSAVYLCASSLDDWQGEVEAFFGQGTRLTVV.

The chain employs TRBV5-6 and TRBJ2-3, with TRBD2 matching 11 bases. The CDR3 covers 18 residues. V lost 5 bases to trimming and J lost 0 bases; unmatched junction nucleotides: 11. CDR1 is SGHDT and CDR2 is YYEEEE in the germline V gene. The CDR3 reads CASRFSGTSGPSTDTQYF. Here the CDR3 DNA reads TGTGCCAGCAGATTTTCCGGGACTAGCGGCCCCAGCACAGATACGCAGTATTTT.

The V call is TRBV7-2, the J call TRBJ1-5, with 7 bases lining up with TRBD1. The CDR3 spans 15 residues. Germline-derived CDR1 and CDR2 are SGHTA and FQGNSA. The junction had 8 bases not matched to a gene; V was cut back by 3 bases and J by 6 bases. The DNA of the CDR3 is TGTGCCAGCAGCTTTATCACAGGGGTCGGTCAGCCCCAGCATTTT. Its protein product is CASSFITGVGQPQHF.

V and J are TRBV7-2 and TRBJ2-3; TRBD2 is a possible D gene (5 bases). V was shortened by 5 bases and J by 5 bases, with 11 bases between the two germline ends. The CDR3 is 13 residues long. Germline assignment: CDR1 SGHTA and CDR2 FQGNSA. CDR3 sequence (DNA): TGTGCCAGCAGCATCAGACGGGAAGATACGCAGTATTTT. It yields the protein CASSIRREDTQYF.

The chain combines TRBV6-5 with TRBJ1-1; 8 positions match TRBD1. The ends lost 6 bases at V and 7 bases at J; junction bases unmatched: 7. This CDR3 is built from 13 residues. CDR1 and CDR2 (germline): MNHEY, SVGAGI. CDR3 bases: TGTGCCAGCAGCTTCGACAGGGGTGGTGAAGCTTTCTTT. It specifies CASSFDRGGEAFF.

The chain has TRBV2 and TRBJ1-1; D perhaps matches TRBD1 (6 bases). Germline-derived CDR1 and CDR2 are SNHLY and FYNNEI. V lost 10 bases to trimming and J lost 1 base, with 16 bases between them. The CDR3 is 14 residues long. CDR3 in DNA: TGTGCCACCGATCCTCCGGGACAGAACACTGAAGCTTTCTTT. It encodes CATDPPGQNTEAFF.

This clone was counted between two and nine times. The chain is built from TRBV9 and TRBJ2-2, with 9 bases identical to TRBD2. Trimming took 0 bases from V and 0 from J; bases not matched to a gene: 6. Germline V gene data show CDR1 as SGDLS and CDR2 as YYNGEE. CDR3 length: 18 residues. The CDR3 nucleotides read TGTGCCAGCAGCGTAGGAGGCGGGGGGGCCTCGAACACCGGGGAGCTGTTTTTT. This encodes CASSVGGGGASNTGELFF.

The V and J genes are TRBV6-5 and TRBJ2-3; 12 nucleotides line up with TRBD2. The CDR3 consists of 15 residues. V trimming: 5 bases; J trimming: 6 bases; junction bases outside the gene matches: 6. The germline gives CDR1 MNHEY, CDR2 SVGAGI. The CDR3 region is CASSRTSGTDDTQYF. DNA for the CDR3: TGTGCCAGCAGTCGGACTAGCGGGACTGATGATACGCAGTATTTT.

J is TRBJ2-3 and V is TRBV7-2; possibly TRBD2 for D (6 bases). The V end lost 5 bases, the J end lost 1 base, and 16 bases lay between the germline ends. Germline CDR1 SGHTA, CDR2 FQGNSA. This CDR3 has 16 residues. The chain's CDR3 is CASSAGTPSRTDTQYF. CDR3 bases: TGTGCCAGCAGCGCCGGGACTCCAAGCCGCACAGATACGCAGTATTTT.